The clone carrying this T cell receptor (beta chain) has a count of ten or more. Its specificity is not known. Then a second PCR, running about 6 to 12 cycles, was carried out with a sample-barcoded 5' primer and a J-beta primer mix. A template-switch adaptor with 12 random nucleotides tagged each cDNA molecule. MiXCR, run by TCRdb on the 5' RACE reads, gives a single entry per CDR3 protein. The table shows approximately 320,000 distinct CDR3 sequences, with around 27% occurring only once. Per sample, at least 5 micrograms of total RNA were extracted. The V gene's germline CDR1 is SQVTM and CDR2 ANQGSEA. The V and J ends lost 4 bases and 1 base, in that order; junction bases with no gene match: 10. This CDR3 contains 16 residues. This entry comes from a study of blood T cells in healthy people across ages. Study-level points and caveats: Long-lived and aged donors differed, with more naive CD4+ cells and higher diversity in the long-lived.

The rearrangement links TRBV29-1 to TRBJ2-7; 10 positions agree with TRBD2. This TCR came from a woman in her 70s in good health. Sequenced: blood. Written as DNA, the CDR3 is TGCAGCGTTGGAGGGGGCCTAGCGGGAGAGTCCTACGAGCAGTACTTC. Its translation is CSVGGGLAGESYEQYF.